This T cell receptor beta chain stems from a study of CD8 T cells in ankylosing spondylitis. Whole-study findings and limits: Within peripheral blood, clones linked to disease were CD8+ and relatively rare. For ankylosing spondylitis blood, a TCR beta motif of 7 or 8 highly homologous variants appeared characteristic. Researchers reportedly found disease-linked clones significantly enriched in matched ankylosing spondylitis synovial fluid. There were earlier reports of some motif variants in reactive arthritis synovial fluid and blood.

This clonotype was seen many times. As yet, its antigen is unknown. CDR1 and CDR2 from the germline V gene are ENHRY and SYGVKD. V lost 0 bases, J lost 3 bases, and 8 bases lay in between. The CDR3 extends over 14 amino acids. Preparation of TCR beta libraries was done by quantitative 5'-RACE with molecular barcodes. TCRdb processed the 5' RACE reads anew with MiXCR; each CDR3 protein has one entry. The sample consists of about 220,000 distinct CDR3 sequences, about 16% of them appearing once. This chain connects TRBV10-3 to TRBJ2-5; D possibly uses TRBD1 or TRBD2 (5 bases each). Source material: blood, either unsorted or a sorted T cell fraction (not recorded which). The receptor comes from a male donor with ankylosing spondylitis. DNA for the CDR3: TGTGCCATCAGTGAGTCGGGGGACGAAGAGACCCAGTACTTC. Translating it yields CAISESGDEETQYF.